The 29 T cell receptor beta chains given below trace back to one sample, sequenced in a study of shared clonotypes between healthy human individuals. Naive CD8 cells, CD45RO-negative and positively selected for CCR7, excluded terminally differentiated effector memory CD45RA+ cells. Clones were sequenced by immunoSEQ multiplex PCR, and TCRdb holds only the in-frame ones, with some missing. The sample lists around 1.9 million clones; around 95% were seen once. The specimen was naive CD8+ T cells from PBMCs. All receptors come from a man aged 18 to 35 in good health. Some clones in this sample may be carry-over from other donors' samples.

The CDR3 sequence: CASIRGDRDLWGQPQHF. The CDR3 DNA follows: TGTGCCAGTATCAGAGGAGACCGGGACCTATGGGGTCAGCCCCAGCATTTT. The chain combines TRBV19 with TRBJ1-5; D might be TRBD1 (5 bases). The CDR3 runs to 17 residues. Trimming left V 7 bases short and J 6 bases short, with 25 bases between. Germline lookup yields CDR1 LNHDA and CDR2 SQIVND (reference sequence).

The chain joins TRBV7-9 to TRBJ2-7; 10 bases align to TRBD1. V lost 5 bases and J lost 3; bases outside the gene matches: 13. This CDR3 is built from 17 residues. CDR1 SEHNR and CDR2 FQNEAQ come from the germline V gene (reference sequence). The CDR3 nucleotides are TGTGCCAGCAGCGCTCCGGGACAGGGGTCCTTCGGCTACGAGCAGTACTTC. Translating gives CASSAPGQGSFGYEQYF.

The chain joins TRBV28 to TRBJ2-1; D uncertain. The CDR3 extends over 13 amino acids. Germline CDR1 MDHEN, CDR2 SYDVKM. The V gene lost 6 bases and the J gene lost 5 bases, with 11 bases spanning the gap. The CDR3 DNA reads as TGTGCCAGCAGACCAAACCCTAACAATGAGCAGTTCTTC. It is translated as CASRPNPNNEQFF.

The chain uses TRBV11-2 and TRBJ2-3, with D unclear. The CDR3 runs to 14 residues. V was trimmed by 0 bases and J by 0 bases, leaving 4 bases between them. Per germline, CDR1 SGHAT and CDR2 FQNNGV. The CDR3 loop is CASSLESSTDTQYF. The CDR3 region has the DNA TGTGCCAGCAGCTTAGAATCTAGCACAGATACGCAGTATTTT.

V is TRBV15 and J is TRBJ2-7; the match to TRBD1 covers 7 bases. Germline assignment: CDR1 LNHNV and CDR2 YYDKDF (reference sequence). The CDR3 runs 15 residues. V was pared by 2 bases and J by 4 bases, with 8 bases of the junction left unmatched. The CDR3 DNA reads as TGTGCCACCAGCAGACGTCCGGGACAGCCGTACGAGCAGTACTTC. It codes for CATSRRPGQPYEQYF. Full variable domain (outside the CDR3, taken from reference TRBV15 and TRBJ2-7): DAMVIQNPRYQVTQFGKPVTLSCSQTLNHNVMYWYQQKSSQAPKLLFHYYDKDFNNEADTPDNFQSRRPNTSFCFLDIRSPGLGDTAMYLCATSRRPGQPYEQYFGPGTRLTVT.

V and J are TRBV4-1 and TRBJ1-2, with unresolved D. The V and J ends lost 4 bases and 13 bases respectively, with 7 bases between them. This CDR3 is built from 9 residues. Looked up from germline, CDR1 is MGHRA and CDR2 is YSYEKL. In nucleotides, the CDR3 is TGCGCCAGCAGCCCCCCGCTCACCTTC. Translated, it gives CASSPPLTF.

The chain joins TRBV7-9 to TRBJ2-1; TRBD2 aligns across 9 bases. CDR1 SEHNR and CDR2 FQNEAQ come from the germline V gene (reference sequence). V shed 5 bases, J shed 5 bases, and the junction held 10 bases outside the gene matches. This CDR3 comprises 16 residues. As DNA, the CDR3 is TGTGCCAGCAGCCCAGCAGGGACTAGCCGGAACAATGAGCAGTTCTTC. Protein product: CASSPAGTSRNNEQFF.

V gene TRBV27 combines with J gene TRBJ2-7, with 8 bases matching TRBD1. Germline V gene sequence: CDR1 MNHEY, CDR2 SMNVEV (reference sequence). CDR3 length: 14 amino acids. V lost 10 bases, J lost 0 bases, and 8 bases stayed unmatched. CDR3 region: CATIPRGLSYEQYF. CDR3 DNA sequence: TGTGCCACCATTCCCAGGGGGCTCTCCTACGAGCAGTACTTC.

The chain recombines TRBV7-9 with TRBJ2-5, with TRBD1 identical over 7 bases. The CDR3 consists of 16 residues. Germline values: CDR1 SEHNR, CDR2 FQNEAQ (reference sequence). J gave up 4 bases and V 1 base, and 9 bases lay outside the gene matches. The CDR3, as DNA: TGTGCCAGCAGCTTAGACCCGGACAGGCTACCAGAGACCCAGTACTTC. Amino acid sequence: CASSLDPDRLPETQYF. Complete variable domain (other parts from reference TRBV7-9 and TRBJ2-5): DTGVSQNPRHKITKRGQNVTFRCDPISEHNRLYWYRQTLGQGPEFLTYFQNEAQLEKSRLLSDRFSAERPKGSFSTLEIQRTEQGDSAMYLCASSLDPDRLPETQYFGPGTRLLVL.

The CDR3, as DNA: TGTGCCAGCTCACCGGCAGGACCTGGACGAGACACCGGGGAGCTGTTTTTT. It encodes CASSPAGPGRDTGELFF. The chain couples TRBV18 to TRBJ2-2; D uncertain. This CDR3 has 17 amino acids. V was clipped by 3 bases and J by 3 bases, with 17 bases between them. Looked up from germline, CDR1 is KGHSH and CDR2 is LQKENI.

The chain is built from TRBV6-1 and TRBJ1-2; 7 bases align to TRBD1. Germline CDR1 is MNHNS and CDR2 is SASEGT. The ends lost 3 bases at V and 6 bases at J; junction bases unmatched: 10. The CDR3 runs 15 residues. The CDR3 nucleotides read TGTGCCAGCAGTGATTCTGTCAGGGGGTACCATGGCTACACCTTC. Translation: CASSDSVRGYHGYTF.

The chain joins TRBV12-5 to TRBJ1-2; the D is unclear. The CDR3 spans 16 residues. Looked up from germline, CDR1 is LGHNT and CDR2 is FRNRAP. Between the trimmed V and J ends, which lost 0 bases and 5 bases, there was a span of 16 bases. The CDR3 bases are TGTGCTAGTGGTTTGGTACCCGACCTGCGGAGGTATGGCTACACCTTC. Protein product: CASGLVPDLRRYGYTF.

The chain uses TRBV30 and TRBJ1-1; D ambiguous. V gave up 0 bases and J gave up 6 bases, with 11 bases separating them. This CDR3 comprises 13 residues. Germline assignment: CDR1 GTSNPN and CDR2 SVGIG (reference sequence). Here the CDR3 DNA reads TGTGCCTGGAGTGTCGTCCCCCGCTCTGAAGCTTTCTTT. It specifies CAWSVVPRSEAFF.

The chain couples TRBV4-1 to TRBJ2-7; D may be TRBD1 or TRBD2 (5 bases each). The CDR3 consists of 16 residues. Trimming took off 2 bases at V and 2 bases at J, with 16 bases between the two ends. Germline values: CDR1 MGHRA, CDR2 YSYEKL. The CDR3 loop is CASSQIPGTGPYEQYF. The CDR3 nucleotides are TGCGCCAGCAGCCAAATTCCCGGGACGGGGCCCTACGAGCAGTACTTC.

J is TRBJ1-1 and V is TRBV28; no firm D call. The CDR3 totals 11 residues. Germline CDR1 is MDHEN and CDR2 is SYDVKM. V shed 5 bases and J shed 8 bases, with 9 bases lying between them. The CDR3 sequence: CASSTSREAFF. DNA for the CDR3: TGTGCCAGCAGTACTTCTAGAGAAGCTTTCTTT.

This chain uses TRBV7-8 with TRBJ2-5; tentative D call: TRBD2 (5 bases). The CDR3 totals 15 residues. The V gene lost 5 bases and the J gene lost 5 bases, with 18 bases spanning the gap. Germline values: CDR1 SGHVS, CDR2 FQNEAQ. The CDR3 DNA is TGTGCCAGCAGCAAAAACGTTGAGGGAGACGAGACCCAGTACTTC. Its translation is CASSKNVEGDETQYF.

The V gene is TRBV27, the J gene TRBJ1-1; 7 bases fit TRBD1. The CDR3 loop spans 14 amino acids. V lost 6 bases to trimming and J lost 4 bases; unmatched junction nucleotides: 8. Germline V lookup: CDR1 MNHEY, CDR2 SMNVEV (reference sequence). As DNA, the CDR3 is TGTGCCAGCAGCTATAGACAGGGCAGCACTGAAGCTTTCTTT. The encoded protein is CASSYRQGSTEAFF.

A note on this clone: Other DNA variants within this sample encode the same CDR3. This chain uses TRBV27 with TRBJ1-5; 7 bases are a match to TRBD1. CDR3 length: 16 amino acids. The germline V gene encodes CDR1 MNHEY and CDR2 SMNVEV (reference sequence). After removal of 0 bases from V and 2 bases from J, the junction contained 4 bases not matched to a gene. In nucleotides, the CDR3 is TGTGCCAGCAGTTTATCAGGGGGCGAAGGCAATCAGCCCCAGCATTTT. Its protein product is CASSLSGGEGNQPQHF.

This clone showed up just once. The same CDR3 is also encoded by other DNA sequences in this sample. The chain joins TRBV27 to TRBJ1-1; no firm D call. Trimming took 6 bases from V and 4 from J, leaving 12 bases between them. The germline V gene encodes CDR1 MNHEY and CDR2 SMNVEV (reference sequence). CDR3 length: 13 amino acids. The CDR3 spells CASSLRSGTEAFF. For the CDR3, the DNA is TGTGCCAGCAGCCTTCGGTCTGGCACTGAAGCTTTCTTT.

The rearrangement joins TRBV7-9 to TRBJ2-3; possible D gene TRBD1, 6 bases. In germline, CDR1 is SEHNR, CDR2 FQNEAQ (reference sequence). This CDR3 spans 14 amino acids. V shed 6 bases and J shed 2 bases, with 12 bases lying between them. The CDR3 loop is CASRPGQNTDTQYF. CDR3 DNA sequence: TGTGCCAGCAGGCCGGGACAAAACACAGATACGCAGTATTTT. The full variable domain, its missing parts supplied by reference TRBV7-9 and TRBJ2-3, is DTGVSQNPRHKITKRGQNVTFRCDPISEHNRLYWYRQTLGQGPEFLTYFQNEAQLEKSRLLSDRFSAERPKGSFSTLEIQRTEQGDSAMYLCASRPGQNTDTQYFGPGTRLTVL.

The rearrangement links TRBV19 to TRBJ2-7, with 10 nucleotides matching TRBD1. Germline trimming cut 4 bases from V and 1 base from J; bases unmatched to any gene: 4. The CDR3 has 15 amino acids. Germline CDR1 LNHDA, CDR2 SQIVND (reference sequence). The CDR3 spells CASSSRDRGSYEQYF. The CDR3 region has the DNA TGTGCCAGTAGTAGCCGGGACAGGGGTTCCTACGAGCAGTACTTC.

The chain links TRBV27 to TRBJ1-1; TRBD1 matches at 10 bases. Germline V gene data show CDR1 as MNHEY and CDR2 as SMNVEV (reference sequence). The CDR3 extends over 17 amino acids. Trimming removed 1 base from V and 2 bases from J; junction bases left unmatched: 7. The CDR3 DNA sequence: TGTGCCAGCAGTTTATTTGGGACAGGGGTTTTAAACACTGAAGCTTTCTTT. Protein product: CASSLFGTGVLNTEAFF.

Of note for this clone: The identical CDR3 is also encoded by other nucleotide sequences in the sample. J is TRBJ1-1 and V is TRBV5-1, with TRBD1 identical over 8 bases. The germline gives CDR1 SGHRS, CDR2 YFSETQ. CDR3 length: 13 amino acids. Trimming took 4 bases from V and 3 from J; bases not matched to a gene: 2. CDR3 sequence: CASSPDRDTEAFF. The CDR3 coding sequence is TGCGCCAGCAGCCCGGACAGGGACACTGAAGCTTTCTTT. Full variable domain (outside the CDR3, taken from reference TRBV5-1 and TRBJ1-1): KAGVTQTPRYLIKTRGQQVTLSCSPISGHRSVSWYQQTPGQGLQFLFEYFSETQRNKGNFPGRFSGRQFSNSRSEMNVSTLELGDSALYLCASSPDRDTEAFFGQGTRLTVV.

As DNA, the CDR3 is TGTGCCAGCAGCTCCCTGACTAGATCATCGATTGATGCATACAATGAGCAGTTCTTC. This codes for CASSSLTRSSIDAYNEQFF. The chain uses TRBV7-9 and TRBJ2-1, with a tentative D call TRBD2 (6 bases). This CDR3 is 19 amino acids long. V lost 4 bases and J lost 4, with 26 bases in between. Germline V gene data show CDR1 as SEHNR and CDR2 as FQNEAQ (reference sequence).

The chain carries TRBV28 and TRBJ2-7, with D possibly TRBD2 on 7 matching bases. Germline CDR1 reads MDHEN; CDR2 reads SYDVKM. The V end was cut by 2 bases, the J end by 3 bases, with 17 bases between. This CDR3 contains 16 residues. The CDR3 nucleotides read TGTGCCAGCAGTTTACCCCTCGGGGGGCCTCGCTACGAGCAGTACTTC. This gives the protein CASSLPLGGPRYEQYF. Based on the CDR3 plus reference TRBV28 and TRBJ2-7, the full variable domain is DVKVTQSSRYLVKRTGEKVFLECVQDMDHENMFWYRQDPGLGLRLIYFSYDVKMKEKGDIPEGYSVSREKKERFSLILESASTNQTSMYLCASSLPLGGPRYEQYFGPGTRLTVT.

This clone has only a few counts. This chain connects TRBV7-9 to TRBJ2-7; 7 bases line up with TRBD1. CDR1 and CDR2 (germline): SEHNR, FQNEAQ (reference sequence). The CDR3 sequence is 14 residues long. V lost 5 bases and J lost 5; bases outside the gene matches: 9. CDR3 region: CASSRDPTGNEQYF. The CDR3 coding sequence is TGTGCCAGCAGCCGAGATCCGACAGGGAACGAGCAGTACTTC. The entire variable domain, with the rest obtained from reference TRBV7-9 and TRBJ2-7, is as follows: DTGVSQNPRHKITKRGQNVTFRCDPISEHNRLYWYRQTLGQGPEFLTYFQNEAQLEKSRLLSDRFSAERPKGSFSTLEIQRTEQGDSAMYLCASSRDPTGNEQYFGPGTRLTVT.

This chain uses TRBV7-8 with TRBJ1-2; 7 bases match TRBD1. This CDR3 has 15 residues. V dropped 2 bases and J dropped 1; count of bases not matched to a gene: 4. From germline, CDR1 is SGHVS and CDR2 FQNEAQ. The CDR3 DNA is TGTGCCAGCAGCTTAAGGACAGGCTTTAACTATGGCTACACCTTC. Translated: CASSLRTGFNYGYTF. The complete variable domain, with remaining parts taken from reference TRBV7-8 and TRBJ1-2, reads GAGVSQSPRYKVAKRGQDVALRCDPISGHVSLFWYQQALGQGPEFLTYFQNEAQLDKSGLPSDRFFAERPEGSVSTLKIQRTQQEDSAVYLCASSLRTGFNYGYTFGSGTRLTVV.

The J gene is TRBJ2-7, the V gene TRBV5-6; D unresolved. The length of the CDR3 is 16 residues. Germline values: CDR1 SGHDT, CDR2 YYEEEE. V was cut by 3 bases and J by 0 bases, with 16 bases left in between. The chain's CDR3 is CASSWGERPFSYEQYF. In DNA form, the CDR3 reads TGTGCCAGCAGCTGGGGTGAGCGCCCGTTCTCCTACGAGCAGTACTTC.

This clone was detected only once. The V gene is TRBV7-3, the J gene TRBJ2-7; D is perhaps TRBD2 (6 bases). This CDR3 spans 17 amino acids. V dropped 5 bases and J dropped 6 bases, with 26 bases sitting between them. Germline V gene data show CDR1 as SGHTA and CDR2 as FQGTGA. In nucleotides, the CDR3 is TGTGCCAGCAGCCTTCACTGGCGGGGAACCAAAAGGGGCGAGCAGTACTTC. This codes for CASSLHWRGTKRGEQYF.